This entry is about one TCR beta chain. Its specificity is not known. This CDR3 is 15 amino acids long. CDR1 is MNHEY and CDR2 is SVGAGI in the germline V gene. The ends were cut back, 4 bases at V and 6 bases at J, with 13 bases in the middle. This sample is part of a study of CD8 T cell repertoires and HIV-1 epitope variants. Study in general: An approximately 10-day culture received IL-2, IL-7 and IL-15 on days 3 and 7. An uncultured baseline aliquot held 1M T cells.

Produced via immunoSEQ multiplex PCR; TCRdb's table is partial and in-frame only. The table shows about 6,300 clones, with 66% occurring only once. Findings of the study overall: Of 8 or 9 antigen-specific beta clonotypes, six appeared to cross-react with escape variants.

The J gene is TRBJ1-6, the V gene TRBV6-5; D is unresolved. Sequencing was performed on cultured CD8+ T cells derived from PBMCs. The origin of this receptor is a male donor with HIV. CDR3 in amino acids: CASSSPRRGNSPLHF. CDR3 DNA: TGTGCCAGCAGTTCACCCCGACGGGGTAATTCACCCCTCCACTTT.